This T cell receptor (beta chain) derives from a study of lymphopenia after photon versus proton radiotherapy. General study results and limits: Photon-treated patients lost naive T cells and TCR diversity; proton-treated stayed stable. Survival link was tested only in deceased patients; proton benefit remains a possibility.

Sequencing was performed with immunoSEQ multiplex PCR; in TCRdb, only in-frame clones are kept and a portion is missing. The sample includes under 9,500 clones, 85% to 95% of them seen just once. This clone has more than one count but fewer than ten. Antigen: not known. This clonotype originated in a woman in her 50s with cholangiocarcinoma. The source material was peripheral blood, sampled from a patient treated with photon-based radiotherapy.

The CDR3 region has the DNA TGCGCCAGCAGCTTGATACAGGCTTCCTACGAGCAGTACTTC. Amino acids: CASSLIQASYEQYF. The chain uses TRBV5-1 and TRBJ2-7; a weak D match, TRBD1 (5 bases). Trimming removed 1 base from V and 1 base from J, with 9 bases in between. The length of the CDR3 is 14 residues. CDR1 is SGHRS, CDR2 YFSETQ, per germline.